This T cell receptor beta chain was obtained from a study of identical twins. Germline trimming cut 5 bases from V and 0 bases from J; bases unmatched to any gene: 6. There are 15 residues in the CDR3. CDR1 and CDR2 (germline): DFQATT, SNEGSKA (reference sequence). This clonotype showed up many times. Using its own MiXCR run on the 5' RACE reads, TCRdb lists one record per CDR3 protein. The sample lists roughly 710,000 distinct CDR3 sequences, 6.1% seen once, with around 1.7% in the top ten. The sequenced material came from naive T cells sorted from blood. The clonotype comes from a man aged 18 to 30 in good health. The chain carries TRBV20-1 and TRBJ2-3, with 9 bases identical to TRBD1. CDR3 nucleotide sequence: TGCAGTGCTTACAGGGGGCGCGGGAGCACAGATACGCAGTATTTT. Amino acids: CSAYRGRGSTDTQYF.